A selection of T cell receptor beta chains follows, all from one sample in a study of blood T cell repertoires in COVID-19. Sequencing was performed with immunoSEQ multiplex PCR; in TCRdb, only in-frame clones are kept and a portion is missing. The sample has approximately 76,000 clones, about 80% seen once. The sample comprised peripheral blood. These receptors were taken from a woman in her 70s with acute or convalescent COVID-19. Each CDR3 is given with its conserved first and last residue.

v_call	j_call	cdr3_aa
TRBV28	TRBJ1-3	CASSPDRFSSGNTIYF
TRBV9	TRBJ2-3	CASSVETGFADTQYF
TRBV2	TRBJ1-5	CASRNRDYSNQPQHF
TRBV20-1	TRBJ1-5	CSASSRVGQPQHF
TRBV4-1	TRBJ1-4	CASSQVWSKLFF
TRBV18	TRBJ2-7	CASSRSGQYEQYF
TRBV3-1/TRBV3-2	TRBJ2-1	CASSQGPLSGVYNEQFF
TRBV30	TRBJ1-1	CAWSLNKVNTEAFF
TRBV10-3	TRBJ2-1	CAINVAGGYNEQFF
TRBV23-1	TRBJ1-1	CASSQSRTVWNTEAFF
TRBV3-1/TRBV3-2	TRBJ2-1	CASSQGDSYNEQFF
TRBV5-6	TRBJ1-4	CASSLVQAGEKLFF
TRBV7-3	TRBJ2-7	CASSSRVASEQYF
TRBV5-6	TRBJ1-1	CASSGDRGLGTEAFF
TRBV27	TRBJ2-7	CASSSSYEQYF
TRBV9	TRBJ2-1	CASSPLAGANNEQFF
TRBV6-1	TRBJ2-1	CASSEVGEAAYNEQFF
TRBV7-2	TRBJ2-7	CASSLDPGTGGYEQYF
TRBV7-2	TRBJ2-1	CASSLALGANEQFF
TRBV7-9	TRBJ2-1	CASSLVGGKQFF